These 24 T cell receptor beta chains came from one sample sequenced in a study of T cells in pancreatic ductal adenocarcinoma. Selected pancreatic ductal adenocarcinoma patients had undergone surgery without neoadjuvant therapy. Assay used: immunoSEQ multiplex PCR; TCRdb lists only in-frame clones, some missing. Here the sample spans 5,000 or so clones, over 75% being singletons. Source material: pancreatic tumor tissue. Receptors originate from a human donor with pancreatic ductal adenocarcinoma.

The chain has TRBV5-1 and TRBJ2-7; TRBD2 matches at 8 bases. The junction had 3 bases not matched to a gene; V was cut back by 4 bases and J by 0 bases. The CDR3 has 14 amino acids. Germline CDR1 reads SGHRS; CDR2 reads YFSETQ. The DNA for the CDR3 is TGCGCCAGCAGCGCTACTAGCGGCTCCTACGAGCAGTACTTC. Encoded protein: CASSATSGSYEQYF.

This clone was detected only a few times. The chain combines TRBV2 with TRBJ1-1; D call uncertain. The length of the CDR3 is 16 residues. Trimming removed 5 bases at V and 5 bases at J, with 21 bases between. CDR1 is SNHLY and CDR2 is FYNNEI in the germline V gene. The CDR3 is CASSPSGPRLWTEAFF. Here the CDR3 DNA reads TGTGCCAGCAGTCCCTCTGGCCCTCGGCTGTGGACTGAAGCTTTCTTT.

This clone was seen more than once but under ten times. CDR3 amino acids: CASSYFSGRSPLHF. The CDR3 region has the DNA TGTGCCAGCAGTTATTTTTCAGGGCGTTCACCCCTCCACTTT. The chain uses TRBV6-5 and TRBJ1-6; perhaps TRBD1 as D (5 bases). CDR3 length: 14 residues. The V end was cut by 3 bases, the J end by 9 bases, with 12 bases between. The V gene's germline CDR1 is MNHEY and CDR2 SVGAGI.

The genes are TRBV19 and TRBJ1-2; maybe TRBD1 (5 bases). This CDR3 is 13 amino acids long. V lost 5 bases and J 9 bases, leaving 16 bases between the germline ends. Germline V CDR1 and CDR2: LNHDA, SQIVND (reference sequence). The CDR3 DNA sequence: TGTGCCAGTAGTCCCACCGCAGAGGGACGCTACACCTTC. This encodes CASSPTAEGRYTF.

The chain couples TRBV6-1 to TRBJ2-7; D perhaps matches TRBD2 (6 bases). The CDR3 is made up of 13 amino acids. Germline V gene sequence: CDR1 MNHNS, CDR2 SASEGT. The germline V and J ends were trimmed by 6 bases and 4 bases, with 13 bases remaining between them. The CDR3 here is CASRELGGYEQYF. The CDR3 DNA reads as TGTGCCAGCAGGGAGTTGGGGGGTTACGAGCAGTACTTC.

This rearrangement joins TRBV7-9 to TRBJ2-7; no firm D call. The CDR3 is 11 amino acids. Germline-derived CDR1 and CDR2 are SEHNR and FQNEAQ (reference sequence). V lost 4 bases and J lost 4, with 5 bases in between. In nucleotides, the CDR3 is TGTGCCAGCAGCTACGCATACGAGCAGTACTTC. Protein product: CASSYAYEQYF.

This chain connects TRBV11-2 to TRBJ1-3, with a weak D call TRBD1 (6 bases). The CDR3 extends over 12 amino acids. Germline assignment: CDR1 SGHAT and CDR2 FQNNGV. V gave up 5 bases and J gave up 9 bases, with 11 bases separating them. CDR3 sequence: CASSLGGRTIYF. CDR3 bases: TGTGCCAGCAGCCTAGGGGGTCGCACCATATATTTT.

CDR3 in DNA: TGTGCCAGCAGTTTATCGGGATCCTGGGCCAACGTCCTGACTTTC. Its protein is CASSLSGSWANVLTF. The gene calls are TRBV28 and TRBJ2-6; perhaps TRBD2 as D (5 bases). Germline CDR1 and CDR2: MDHEN and SYDVKM. Trimming cost V 1 base and J 5 bases, with 9 bases left between them. The length of the CDR3 is 15 residues.

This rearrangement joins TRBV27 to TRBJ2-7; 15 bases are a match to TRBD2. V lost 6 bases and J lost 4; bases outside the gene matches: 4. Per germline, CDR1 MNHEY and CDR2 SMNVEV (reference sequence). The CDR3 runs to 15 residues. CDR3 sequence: CASSKGLAGGYEQYF. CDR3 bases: TGTGCCAGCAGCAAAGGACTAGCGGGAGGGTACGAGCAGTACTTC.

CDR3 bases: TGTGCCAGCTCACCACCGGGACAGGGTGGGACTGAAGCTTTCTTT. It specifies CASSPPGQGGTEAFF. The gene calls are TRBV18 and TRBJ1-1; 9 bases map to TRBD1. The CDR3 spans 15 residues. Germline CDR1 is KGHSH and CDR2 is LQKENI. The V and J ends lost 0 bases and 5 bases, in that order; junction bases with no gene match: 4.

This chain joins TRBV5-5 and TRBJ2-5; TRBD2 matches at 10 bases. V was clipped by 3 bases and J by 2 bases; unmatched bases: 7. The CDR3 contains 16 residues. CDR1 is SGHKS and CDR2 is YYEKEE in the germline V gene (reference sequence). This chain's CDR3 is CASSSRGLADQETQYF. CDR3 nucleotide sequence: TGTGCCAGCAGCTCCCGCGGACTAGCGGATCAAGAGACCCAGTACTTC.

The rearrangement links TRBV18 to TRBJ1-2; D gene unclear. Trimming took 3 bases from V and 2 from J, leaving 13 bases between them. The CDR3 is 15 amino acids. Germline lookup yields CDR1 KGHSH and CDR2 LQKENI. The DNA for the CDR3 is TGTGCCAGCTCACCTCGTAACGGGGAAAACTATGGCTACACCTTC. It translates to CASSPRNGENYGYTF.

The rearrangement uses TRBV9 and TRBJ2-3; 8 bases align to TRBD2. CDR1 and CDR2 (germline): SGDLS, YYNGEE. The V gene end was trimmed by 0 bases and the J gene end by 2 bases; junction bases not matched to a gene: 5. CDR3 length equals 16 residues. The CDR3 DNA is TGTGCCAGCAGCGTAGAGGGTAGCGGGGACACAGATACGCAGTATTTT. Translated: CASSVEGSGDTDTQYF.

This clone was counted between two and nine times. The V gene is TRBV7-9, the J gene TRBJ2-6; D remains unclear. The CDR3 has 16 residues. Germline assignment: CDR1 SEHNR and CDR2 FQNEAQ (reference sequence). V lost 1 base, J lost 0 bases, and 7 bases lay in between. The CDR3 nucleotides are TGTGCCAGCAGCTTAGTTTGGACCTCTGGGGCCAACGTCCTGACTTTC. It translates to CASSLVWTSGANVLTF.

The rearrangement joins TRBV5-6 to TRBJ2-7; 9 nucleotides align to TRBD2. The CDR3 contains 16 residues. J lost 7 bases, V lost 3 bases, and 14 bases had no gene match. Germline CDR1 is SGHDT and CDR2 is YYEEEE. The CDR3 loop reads CASSSTLAGALEEQYF. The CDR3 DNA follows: TGTGCCAGCAGCTCTACACTAGCGGGCGCTTTGGAGGAGCAGTACTTC.

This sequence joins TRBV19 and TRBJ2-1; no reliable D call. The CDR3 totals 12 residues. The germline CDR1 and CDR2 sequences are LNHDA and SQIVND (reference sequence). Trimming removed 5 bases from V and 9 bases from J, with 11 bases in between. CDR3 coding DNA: TGTGCCAGTAGTCAGAAGGGCCCTGAGCAGTTCTTC. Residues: CASSQKGPEQFF.

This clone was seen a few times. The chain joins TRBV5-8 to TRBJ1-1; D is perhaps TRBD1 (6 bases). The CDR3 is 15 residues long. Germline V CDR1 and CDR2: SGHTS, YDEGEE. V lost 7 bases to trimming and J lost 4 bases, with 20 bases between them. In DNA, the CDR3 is TGTGCCAGCCTCGACCCAGGAGGAGGGGGCACTGAAGCTTTCTTT. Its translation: CASLDPGGGGTEAFF.

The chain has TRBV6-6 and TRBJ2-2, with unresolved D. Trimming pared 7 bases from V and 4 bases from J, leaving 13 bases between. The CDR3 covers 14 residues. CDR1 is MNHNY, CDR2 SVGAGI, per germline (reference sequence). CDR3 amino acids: CASTQKTATGELFF. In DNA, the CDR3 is TGTGCCAGCACCCAGAAAACGGCCACCGGGGAGCTGTTTTTT.

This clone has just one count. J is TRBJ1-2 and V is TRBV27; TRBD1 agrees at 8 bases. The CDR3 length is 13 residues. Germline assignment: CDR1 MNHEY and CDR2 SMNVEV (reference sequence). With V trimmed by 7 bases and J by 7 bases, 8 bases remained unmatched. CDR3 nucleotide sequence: TGTGCCAGCAAACCGGAGACAGGGGTTGGCTACACCTTC. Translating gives CASKPETGVGYTF.

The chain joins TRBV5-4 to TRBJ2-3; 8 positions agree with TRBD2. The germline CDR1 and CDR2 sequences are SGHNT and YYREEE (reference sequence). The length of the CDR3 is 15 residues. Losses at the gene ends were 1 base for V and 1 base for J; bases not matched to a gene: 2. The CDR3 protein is CASSLPGGGTDTQYF. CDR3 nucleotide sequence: TGTGCCAGCAGCTTGCCCGGGGGGGGCACAGATACGCAGTATTTT.

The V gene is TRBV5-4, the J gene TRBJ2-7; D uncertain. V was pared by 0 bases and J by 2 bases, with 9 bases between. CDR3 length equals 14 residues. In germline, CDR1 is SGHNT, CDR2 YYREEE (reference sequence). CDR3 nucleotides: TGTGCCAGCAGCTTGGTCCAAGGCCCCTACGAGCAGTACTTC. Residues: CASSLVQGPYEQYF. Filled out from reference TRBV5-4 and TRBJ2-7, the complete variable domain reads ETGVTQSPTHLIKTRGQQVTLRCSSQSGHNTVSWYQQALGQGPQFIFQYYREEENGRGNFPPRFSGLQFPNYSSELNVNALELDDSALYLCASSLVQGPYEQYFGPGTRLTVT.

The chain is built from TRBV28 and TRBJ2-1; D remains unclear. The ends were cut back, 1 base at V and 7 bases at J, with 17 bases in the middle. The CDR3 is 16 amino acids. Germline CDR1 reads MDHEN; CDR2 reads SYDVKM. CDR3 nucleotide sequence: TGTGCCAGCAGTTTATATTACGGTCGGTTAGTAAATGAGCAGTTCTTC. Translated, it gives CASSLYYGRLVNEQFF.

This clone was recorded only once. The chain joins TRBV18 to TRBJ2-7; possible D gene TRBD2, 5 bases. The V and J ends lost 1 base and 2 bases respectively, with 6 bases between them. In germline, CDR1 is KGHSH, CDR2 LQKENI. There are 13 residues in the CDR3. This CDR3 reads CASSPQRAYEQYF. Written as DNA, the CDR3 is TGTGCCAGCTCACCACAGAGGGCCTACGAGCAGTACTTC.

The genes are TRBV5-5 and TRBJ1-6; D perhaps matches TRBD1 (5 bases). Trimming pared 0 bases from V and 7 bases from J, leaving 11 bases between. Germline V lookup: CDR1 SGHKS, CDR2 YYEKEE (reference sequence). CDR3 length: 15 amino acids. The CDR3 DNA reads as TGTGCCAGCAGCTTGGAGGGGTCCCCGAATTCACCCCTCCACTTT. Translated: CASSLEGSPNSPLHF.